This T cell receptor (beta chain) was recorded in a study of blood T cell repertoires in COVID-19. The table came from immunoSEQ multiplex PCR; TCRdb's copy has only in-frame clones and leaves some out. Of more than 150,000 clones listed, roughly 85% are singletons. Trimming took 3 bases from V and 2 from J, leaving 20 bases between them. In germline, CDR1 is KGHSH, CDR2 LQKENI. The CDR3 sequence is 19 residues long. The sequencing input was peripheral blood. This sequence originates from a man aged 60 to 75 with acute or convalescent COVID-19. V is TRBV18 and J is TRBJ2-6; maybe TRBD1 (6 bases). Here the CDR3 reads CASSPVPGHRLTGANVLTF. Written as DNA, the CDR3 is TGTGCCAGCTCACCGGTTCCGGGACATAGGCTAACTGGGGCCAACGTCCTGACTTTC.